This T cell receptor beta chain was identified during a study of T cell responses to AZD1222 COVID-19 vaccine. Whole-study findings and limits: Nearly half of spike-specific TCRs reportedly go after variant regions that carry no mutations.

Only in-frame clones appear in the TCRdb table, and some are missing; sequencing was by immunoSEQ multiplex PCR. The repertoire has around 80,000 clones, about 88% of them found once; the top ten carry under 13%. V lost 5 bases, J lost 8 bases, and 10 bases stayed unmatched. CDR3 length: 14 residues. Germline lookup yields CDR1 SEHNR and CDR2 FQNEAQ (reference sequence). This clone was found once. The antigen is not known. The gene calls are TRBV7-9 and TRBJ1-2; TRBD1 matches 8 bases. The sequencing used peripheral blood, collected on day 0 of AZD1222 vaccination. The TCR comes from an adult in good health. In DNA form, the CDR3 reads TGTGCCAGCAGCCCGGACAGGGCGGTGAAGGGCTACACCTTC. As protein: CASSPDRAVKGYTF.